This T cell receptor beta chain was captured in a study of blood T cells in healthy people across ages. Study results and caveats: Long-lived donors exceeded aged donors in naive CD4+ cells and diversity.

The V gene's germline CDR1 is GTSNPN and CDR2 SVGIG (reference sequence). V was shortened by 8 bases and J by 16 bases, with 35 bases between the two germline ends. The CDR3 runs 16 residues. A second about 6 to 12 cycle PCR used barcoded and J-beta primers. TCRdb fed the 5' RACE reads into MiXCR, producing one record per CDR3 protein. This table holds about 780,000 distinct CDR3 sequences, 35% to 60% found once. This clonotype has only one observation. Its antigen is not known. Specimen: blood. The chain couples TRBV30 to TRBJ1-4; no definite D call. This clonotype was sampled from a man older than 75 in good health. The CDR3 bases are TGTGCCGGCCGACCGAGAAATGTCGTTGCTAATGAAAAGCCGTTTTTT. It yields the protein CAGRPRNVVANEKPFF.